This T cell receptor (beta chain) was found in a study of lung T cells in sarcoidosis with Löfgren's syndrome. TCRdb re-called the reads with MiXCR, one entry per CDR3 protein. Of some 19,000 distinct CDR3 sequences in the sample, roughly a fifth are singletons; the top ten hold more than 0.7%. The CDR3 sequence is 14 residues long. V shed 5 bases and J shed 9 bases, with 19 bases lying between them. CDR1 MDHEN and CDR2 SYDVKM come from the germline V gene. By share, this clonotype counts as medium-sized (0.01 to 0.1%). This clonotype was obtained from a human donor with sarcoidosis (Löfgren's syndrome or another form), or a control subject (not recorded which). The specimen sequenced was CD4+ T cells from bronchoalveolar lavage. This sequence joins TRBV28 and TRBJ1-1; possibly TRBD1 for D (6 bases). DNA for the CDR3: TGTGCCAGCAGTCCTTCGGACAGCCCCCCCAAAGCTTTCTTT. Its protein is CASSPSDSPPKAFF. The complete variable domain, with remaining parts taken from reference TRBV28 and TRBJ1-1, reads DVKVTQSSRYLVKRTGEKVFLECVQDMDHENMFWYRQDPGLGLRLIYFSYDVKMKEKGDIPEGYSVSREKKERFSLILESASTNQTSMYLCASSPSDSPPKAFFGQGTRLTVV.